This passage covers 8 T cell receptor beta chains from one sample sequenced in a study of breast tumors, draining lymph nodes, adjacent tissues. TCRdb recomputed calls from the multiplex PCR reads with MiXCR, one row per CDR3 protein. The sample lists some 230,000 distinct CDR3 sequences; approximately 36% were seen once. Breast cancer patients provided tissue from their axillary draining lymph nodes. The sequencing sample was made of axillary lymph node tissue. These TCRs come from a female donor with breast cancer. Some clones in this sample may be carry-over from other donors' samples.

This clonotype was found many times. This chain connects TRBV3-1 to TRBJ2-3; D uncertain. The CDR3 length is 14 residues. Germline values: CDR1 LGHDT, CDR2 YNNKEL (reference sequence). The V and J ends lost 1 base and 3 bases respectively, with 8 bases between them. The CDR3 DNA reads as TGTGCCAGCAGCCAAGTAAGCCTGACAGATACGCAGTATTTT. This encodes CASSQVSLTDTQYF.

This clonotype was seen repeatedly, ten times or more. The J gene is TRBJ1-2, the V gene TRBV2; no clear D gene. The CDR3 consists of 13 residues. V lost 7 bases to trimming and J lost 0 bases, with 9 bases between them. CDR1 and CDR2 from the germline V gene are SNHLY and FYNNEI. CDR3 amino acids: CASNEAANYGYTF. The CDR3 nucleotides are TGTGCCAGCAACGAAGCGGCTAACTATGGCTACACCTTC.

This clonotype came up many times. Here the CDR3 reads CASSYVRGGGEQYF. As DNA, the CDR3 is TGTGCCAGCAGTTACGTGCGGGGGGGCGGCGAGCAGTACTTC. The rearrangement joins TRBV6-5 to TRBJ2-7; the match to TRBD2 covers 9 bases. The length of the CDR3 is 14 residues. Germline V gene data show CDR1 as MNHEY and CDR2 as SVGAGI. Losses at the gene ends were 2 bases for V and 6 bases for J; bases not matched to a gene: 5.

In this sample, this clonotype turned up a few times. V and J are TRBV6-1 and TRBJ2-1, with 13 bases lining up with TRBD2. CDR1 MNHNS and CDR2 SASEGT come from the germline V gene. This CDR3 has 11 residues. The trim removed 8 bases at V and 13 bases at J, leaving 2 bases unmatched. CDR3 in amino acids: CASGLAGVQFF. DNA of the CDR3: TGTGCCAGCGGACTAGCGGGAGTACAGTTCTTC.

Details on this clonotype: One base away lies a much larger clone, so this may be a sequencing read error. The rearrangement links TRBV4-3 to TRBJ2-2, with D tentatively TRBD1 or TRBD2 (5 bases each). The CDR3 consists of 15 residues. Germline CDR1 LGHNA, CDR2 YSLEER. The CDR3 coding sequence is TGCGCCAGCAGCCAGACGACAGCGAACACCGGGAAGCTGTTTTTT. This translates into CASSQTTANTGKLFF.

This clonotype was observed many times. J is TRBJ1-6 and V is TRBV2; perhaps TRBD1 as D (6 bases). The V gene's germline CDR1 is SNHLY and CDR2 FYNNEI. The V gene lost 1 base and the J gene lost 5 bases, with 9 bases spanning the gap. CDR3 size: 15 residues. The CDR3 is CASSEGTANNSPLHF. The CDR3 nucleotides are TGTGCCAGCAGTGAAGGGACAGCGAATAATTCACCCCTCCACTTT.

This clonotype was counted ten times or more. One end of the junction does not line up with germline, which may come from a read error. The J gene is TRBJ1-6, the V gene TRBV6-6; D not certain. CDR3 length: 17 residues. The V gene's germline CDR1 is MNHNY and CDR2 SVGAGI (reference sequence). The CDR3 spells CASSHSKSRTGNSPLHF. The CDR3 DNA reads as TGTGCCAGCAGTCACTCGAAATCGAGGACGGGGAATTCACCCCTCCACTTT.

The gene calls are TRBV6-1 and TRBJ2-5; possibly TRBD1 for D (6 bases). The germline gives CDR1 MNHNS, CDR2 SASEGT. This CDR3 spans 13 amino acids. Trimming shortened V by 6 bases and J by 5 bases, and 13 bases separated the two germline ends. The CDR3, as DNA: TGTGCCAGCAGAGCCTACAGGGTGGAGACCCAGTACTTC. This codes for CASRAYRVETQYF.